Listed here are 14 T cell receptor beta chains from one sample, sequenced in a study of T-cell reconstitution after alpha-beta-depleted transplantation in children. Construction of the TCRbeta library involved unique molecular identifiers. TCRdb re-derived calls from the PCR reads in MiXCR, one entry per CDR3 protein. The table lists 200,000 to 250,000 distinct CDR3 sequences, roughly 8.2% of them singletons. The sequences come from PBMCs, mostly from graft donor cells, collected 180 days after TCRalphabeta/CD19-depleted stem cell transplant. These receptors were obtained from a male patient aged 10-17 years who had a stem cell transplant for acute lymphoblastic leukemia, so the T cells may come from the graft donor.

This clonotype was detected many times. The V gene is TRBV18, the J gene TRBJ2-7, with D perhaps matching TRBD2 (6 bases). Trimming stripped 1 base from V and 4 bases from J, with 11 bases between. The CDR3 totals 14 residues. CDR1 is KGHSH, CDR2 LQKENI, per germline. CDR3 loop: CASSPLAGRYEQYF. The CDR3, as DNA: TGTGCCAGCTCACCACTCGCAGGGAGGTACGAGCAGTACTTC. Variable domain in full (rest from reference TRBV18 and TRBJ2-7): NAGVMQNPRHLVRRRGQEARLRCSPMKGHSHVYWYRQLPEEGLKFMVYLQKENIIDESGMPKERFSAEFPKEGPSILRIQQVVRGDSAAYFCASSPLAGRYEQYFGPGTRLTVT.

This clonotype was detected ten times or more. The rearrangement links TRBV10-3 to TRBJ1-5, with D possibly matching TRBD1 (6 bases). Germline CDR1 is ENHRY and CDR2 is SYGVKD. This CDR3 is 15 amino acids long. Trimming removed 0 bases at V and 3 bases at J, with 9 bases between. As DNA, the CDR3 is TGTGCCATCAGTGAGTCAGGGACACACAATCAGCCCCAGCATTTT. Its translation is CAISESGTHNQPQHF.

This clonotype was counted at least ten times. This chain connects TRBV5-1 to TRBJ1-5; TRBD1 matches 8 bases. This CDR3 contains 15 residues. V shed 4 bases and J 3 bases; nucleotides not matched to a gene: 6. The germline V gene encodes CDR1 SGHRS and CDR2 YFSETQ. The CDR3 is CASSGGQGINQPQHF. The CDR3 nucleotides are TGCGCCAGCAGCGGAGGACAGGGCATCAATCAGCCCCAGCATTTT.

This clonotype was observed at least ten times. V usage is TRBV27 and J usage is TRBJ1-1, with D hard to call. The germline V gene has CDR1 MNHEY and CDR2 SMNVEV (reference sequence). CDR3 size: 13 residues. V shed 0 bases and J shed 7 bases, with 9 bases lying between them. The CDR3 loop reads CASSLSQEFEAFF. Here the CDR3 DNA reads TGTGCCAGCAGTTTATCCCAGGAGTTTGAAGCTTTCTTT.

This clonotype was counted ten times or more. The chain has TRBV5-1 and TRBJ2-1; 9 bases agree with TRBD2. V lost 7 bases to trimming and J lost 6 bases; unmatched junction nucleotides: 14. The CDR3 is made up of 16 amino acids. The germline CDR1 and CDR2 sequences are SGHRS and YFSETQ. The CDR3 spells CASGASGTFLFNEQFF. The CDR3 bases are TGCGCCAGCGGGGCTAGCGGGACTTTCTTATTCAATGAGCAGTTCTTC.

Only a few counts were recorded for this clonotype. The chain recombines TRBV27 with TRBJ2-7; 8 nucleotides agree with TRBD1. The CDR3 has 17 residues. Germline V gene sequence: CDR1 MNHEY, CDR2 SMNVEV (reference sequence). The V and J ends lost 6 bases and 6 bases, in that order; junction bases with no gene match: 19. CDR3 nucleotides: TGTGCCAGCAGCCGACAGGGGACTCTCGGGATTGAACGCGAGCAGTACTTC. Translating it yields CASSRQGTLGIEREQYF.

This clonotype was seen at least ten times. The rearrangement links TRBV6-5 to TRBJ2-7, with D hard to call. Germline V gene sequence: CDR1 MNHEY, CDR2 SVGAGI. The CDR3 contains 14 residues. V was shortened by 1 base and J by 0 bases, with 7 bases between the two germline ends. CDR3 sequence (DNA): TGTGCCAGCAGTTACTGGCGAAGCTCCTACGAGCAGTACTTC. This sequence encodes CASSYWRSSYEQYF.

This clonotype was seen at least ten times. This chain links TRBV6-5 with TRBJ2-1; 11 positions match TRBD2. V trimming: 6 bases; J trimming: 2 bases; junction bases outside the gene matches: 3. Germline V gives CDR1 MNHEY, CDR2 SVGAGI. The CDR3 is 15 amino acids. Here the CDR3 DNA reads TGTGCCAGCAGGGGACTAGCGGTTCCCTACAATGAGCAGTTCTTC. It yields the protein CASRGLAVPYNEQFF.

A word on this clonotype: This may arise from a read error, as a much more abundant clone is one base away. The genes are TRBV6-2 or TRBV6-3 and TRBJ1-1, with 8 bases lining up with TRBD1. Germline loops: CDR1 MNHEY, CDR2 SVGEGT. The CDR3 contains 14 residues. CDR3 sequence (DNA): TGTGCCAGCAGTTCACAGGGGGAGAACACTGAAGATTTCTTT. Translating it yields CASSSQGENTEDFF.

This clonotype was detected many times. The chain carries TRBV9 and TRBJ1-1; D is uncertain. V was clipped by 6 bases and J by 1 base, with 13 bases between them. CDR1 SGDLS and CDR2 YYNGEE come from the germline V gene. CDR3 length equals 14 residues. CDR3: CASKLTDSNTEAFF. The CDR3 DNA follows: TGTGCCAGCAAGCTAACCGATTCGAACACTGAAGCTTTCTTT.

This clonotype was found many times. V is TRBV6-1 and J is TRBJ1-6; maybe TRBD1 (5 bases). Trimming shortened V by 1 base and J by 10 bases, and 14 bases separated the two germline ends. Germline assignment: CDR1 MNHNS and CDR2 SASEGT. CDR3 length equals 15 residues. The CDR3 spells CASSEVTGRESPLHF. DNA of the CDR3: TGTGCCAGCAGTGAAGTTACGGGACGTGAGTCACCCCTCCACTTT.

This clonotype has at least ten counts. V and J are TRBV5-6 and TRBJ2-4, with 10 bases fitting TRBD2. This CDR3 is built from 16 residues. V was clipped by 2 bases and J by 7 bases; unmatched bases: 9. Germline lookup yields CDR1 SGHDT and CDR2 YYEEEE. As DNA, the CDR3 is TGTGCCAGCAGCTTAATTTCTAGCGGGGGCGAGAACATTCAGTACTTC. Translated: CASSLISSGGENIQYF.

This clonotype occurred once. An end of the junction does not agree with germline; a read error may underlie this. The rearrangement links TRBV19 to TRBJ2-1; no definite D call. The CDR3 spans 15 residues. Germline CDR1 reads LNHDA; CDR2 reads SQIVND (reference sequence). This chain's CDR3 is CASSLSPSIRNVQFF. The CDR3, as DNA: TGTGCCAGTAGCCTTAGTCCCAGCATCCGCAATGTGCAGTTCTTC.

This clonotype has ten or more counts. This sequence joins TRBV29-1 and TRBJ2-7, with 8 bases that match TRBD1. Germline V gives CDR1 SQVTM, CDR2 ANQGSEA. CDR3 length: 13 residues. Losses at the gene ends were 6 bases for V and 5 bases for J; bases not matched to a gene: 9. This CDR3 reads CSVSGQGLHEQYF. The CDR3 DNA sequence: TGCAGCGTCTCAGGACAGGGTTTGCACGAGCAGTACTTC.